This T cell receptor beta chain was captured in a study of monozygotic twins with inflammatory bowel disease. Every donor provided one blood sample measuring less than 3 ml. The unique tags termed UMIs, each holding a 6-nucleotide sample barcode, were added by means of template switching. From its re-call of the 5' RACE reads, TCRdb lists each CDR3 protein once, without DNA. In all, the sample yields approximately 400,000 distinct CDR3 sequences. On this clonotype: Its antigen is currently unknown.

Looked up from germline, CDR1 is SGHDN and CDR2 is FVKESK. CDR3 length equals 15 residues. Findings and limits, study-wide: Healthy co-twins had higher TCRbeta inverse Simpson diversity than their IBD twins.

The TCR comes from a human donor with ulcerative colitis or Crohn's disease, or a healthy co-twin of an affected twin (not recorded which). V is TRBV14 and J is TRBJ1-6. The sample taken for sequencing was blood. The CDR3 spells CASSATGVYNSPLHF.